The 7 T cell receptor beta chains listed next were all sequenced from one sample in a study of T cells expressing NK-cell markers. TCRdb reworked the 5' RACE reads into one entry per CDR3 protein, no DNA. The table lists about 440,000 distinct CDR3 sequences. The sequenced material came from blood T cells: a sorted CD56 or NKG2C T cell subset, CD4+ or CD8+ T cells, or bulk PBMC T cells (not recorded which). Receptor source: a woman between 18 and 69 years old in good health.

CDR3 amino acids: CASSWRGGTSGTGSEQFF. The V and J genes are TRBV5-1 and TRBJ2-1; TCRdb reports TRBD2, a call that lacks DNA to check it against. Germline V gene data show CDR1 as SGHRS and CDR2 as YFSETQ. The CDR3 has 18 amino acids. Variable domain in full (rest from reference TRBV5-1 and TRBJ2-1): KAGVTQTPRYLIKTRGQQVTLSCSPISGHRSVSWYQQTPGQGLQFLFEYFSETQRNKGNFPGRFSGRQFSNSRSEMNVSTLELGDSALYLCASSWRGGTSGTGSEQFFGPGTRLTVL.

CDR3 amino acids: CASSPSGDTQYF. The chain carries TRBV7-2 and TRBJ2-3. The CDR3 runs 12 residues. Germline CDR1 SGHTA, CDR2 FQGNSA.

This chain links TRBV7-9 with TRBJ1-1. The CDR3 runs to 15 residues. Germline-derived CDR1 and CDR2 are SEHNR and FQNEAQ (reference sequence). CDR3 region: CASSPNSKMNTEAFF.

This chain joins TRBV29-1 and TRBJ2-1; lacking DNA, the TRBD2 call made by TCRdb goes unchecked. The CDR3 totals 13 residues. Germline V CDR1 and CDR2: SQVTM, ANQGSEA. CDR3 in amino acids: CSVFIAGVGEQFF.

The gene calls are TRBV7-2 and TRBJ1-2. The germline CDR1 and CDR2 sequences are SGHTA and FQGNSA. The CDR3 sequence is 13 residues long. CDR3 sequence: CASSLALSDGYTF.

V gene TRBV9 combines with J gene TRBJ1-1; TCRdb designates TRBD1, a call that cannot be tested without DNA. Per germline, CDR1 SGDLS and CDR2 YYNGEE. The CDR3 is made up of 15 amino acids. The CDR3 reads CASSAQGLMNTEAFF. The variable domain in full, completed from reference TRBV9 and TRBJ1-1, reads DSGVTQTPKHLITATGQRVTLRCSPRSGDLSVYWYQQSLDQGLQFLIQYYNGEERAKGNILERFSAQQFPDLHSELNLSSLELGDSALYFCASSAQGLMNTEAFFGQGTRLTVV.

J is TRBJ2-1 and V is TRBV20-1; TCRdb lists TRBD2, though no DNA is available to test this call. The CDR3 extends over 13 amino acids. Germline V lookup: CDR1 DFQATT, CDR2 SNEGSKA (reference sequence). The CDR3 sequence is CSAPTTSFNEQFF.